The rows below give T cell receptor beta chains drawn from one sample of a study of response to subunit inactivated influenza vaccine. TCRdb fed the RT-PCR reads into MiXCR, producing one record per CDR3 protein. The sample includes approximately 500,000 distinct CDR3 sequences, roughly 25% of them seen just once. In addition, the sample was reused for a study of T cells expressing NK-cell markers.

The sequencing here drew on CD4+ T cells sorted from PBMCs, taken 11 to 12 days after vaccination. The receptors here all came from a man aged 45 to 65 who received an inactivated influenza vaccine. CDR3s include the opening cysteine and the closing phenylalanine or tryptophan. The order of the fields is J gene, clone size, V gene, D gene, CDR3 protein, CDR3 DNA. D genes are given only for firm matches. Rows give clone size only sometimes, using once, few, many, or a class for an expanded clone.

j_call: TRBJ2-7; clone_size: many; v_call: TRBV6-2/TRBV6-3; d_call: -; cdr3_aa: CASSPGTYFDEQYF; cdr3_nt: TGTGCCAGCAGCCCCGGGACTTATTTCGACGAGCAGTACTTC
j_call: TRBJ2-1; clone_size: few; v_call: TRBV10-3; d_call: -; cdr3_aa: CAISDRVPGVSYNEQFF; cdr3_nt: TGTGCCATCAGTGACAGGGTCCCCGGCGTATCCTACAATGAGCAGTTCTTC
j_call: TRBJ2-1; clone_size: few; v_call: TRBV2; d_call: TRBD2; cdr3_aa: CASSDSPGGPHNEQFF; cdr3_nt: TGTGCCAGCAGTGATTCCCCGGGGGGGCCCCACAATGAGCAGTTCTTC
j_call: TRBJ1-2; clone_size: many; v_call: TRBV27; d_call: -; cdr3_aa: CASSLREGYGYTF; cdr3_nt: TGTGCCAGCAGTTTACGAGAGGGTTATGGCTACACCTTC
j_call: TRBJ2-7; clone_size: -; v_call: TRBV11-1; d_call: TRBD2; cdr3_aa: CASSLANLRIAGEHEQYF; cdr3_nt: TGTGCCAGCAGCTTAGCCAACCTCCGAATAGCGGGAGAGCACGAGCAGTACTTC
j_call: TRBJ2-3; clone_size: -; v_call: TRBV5-1; d_call: TRBD2; cdr3_aa: CASSLVSGDADTQYF; cdr3_nt: TGCGCCAGCAGCTTGGTTAGCGGGGACGCAGATACGCAGTATTTT
j_call: TRBJ2-2; clone_size: many; v_call: TRBV11-2; d_call: -; cdr3_aa: CASSPGQSTGELFF; cdr3_nt: TGTGCCAGCAGCCCGGGACAATCAACCGGGGAGCTGTTTTTT
j_call: TRBJ2-5; clone_size: -; v_call: TRBV27; d_call: TRBD2; cdr3_aa: CASSLSVAGGWETQYF; cdr3_nt: TGTGCCAGCAGTTTATCGGTAGCGGGAGGGTGGGAGACCCAGTACTTC
j_call: TRBJ2-1; clone_size: few; v_call: TRBV4-3; d_call: -; cdr3_aa: CASSQGRGGNEQFF; cdr3_nt: TGCGCCAGCAGCCAAGGCAGAGGAGGTAATGAGCAGTTCTTC
j_call: TRBJ2-7; clone_size: -; v_call: TRBV6-1; d_call: TRBD1; cdr3_aa: CASSKTGDSYEQYF; cdr3_nt: TGTGCCAGCAGTAAAACAGGGGACTCCTACGAGCAGTACTTC
j_call: TRBJ2-1; clone_size: many; v_call: TRBV5-1; d_call: TRBD1; cdr3_aa: CASSLTGQGAYNEQFF; cdr3_nt: TGCGCCAGCAGCTTGACCGGACAGGGGGCGTACAATGAGCAGTTCTTC
j_call: TRBJ2-1; clone_size: few; v_call: TRBV4-2; d_call: TRBD2; cdr3_aa: CASSHPGTSGGGSYNEQFF; cdr3_nt: TGTGCCAGCAGTCACCCCGGGACTAGCGGGGGCGGCTCCTACAATGAGCAGTTCTTC
j_call: TRBJ2-3; clone_size: -; v_call: TRBV10-3; d_call: -; cdr3_aa: CAISVTGSGTDTQYF; cdr3_nt: TGTGCCATCAGTGTGACAGGATCCGGCACAGATACGCAGTATTTT
j_call: TRBJ2-3; clone_size: few; v_call: TRBV4-3; d_call: -; cdr3_aa: CASSHGLKYPDTQYF; cdr3_nt: TGCGCCAGCAGTCACGGGTTAAAGTACCCAGATACGCAGTATTTT
j_call: TRBJ2-3; clone_size: few; v_call: TRBV2; d_call: TRBD1; cdr3_aa: CASSEQTGGTQYF; cdr3_nt: TGTGCCAGCAGTGAGCAAACAGGGGGTACGCAGTATTTT
j_call: TRBJ2-5; clone_size: -; v_call: TRBV5-1; d_call: TRBD2; cdr3_aa: CASSWGQGTSGIHETQYF; cdr3_nt: TGCGCCAGCAGCTGGGGACAGGGGACTAGCGGGATTCATGAGACCCAGTACTTC
j_call: TRBJ2-2; clone_size: few; v_call: TRBV5-1; d_call: -; cdr3_aa: CASTPRVGGTGELFF; cdr3_nt: TGCGCCAGCACCCCGCGGGTGGGCGGCACCGGGGAGCTGTTTTTT
j_call: TRBJ2-5; clone_size: -; v_call: TRBV12-3/TRBV12-4; d_call: -; cdr3_aa: CASSSFGSQETQYF; cdr3_nt: TGTGCCAGCAGTTCTTTCGGCTCCCAAGAGACCCAGTACTTC
j_call: TRBJ2-5; clone_size: few; v_call: TRBV2; d_call: -; cdr3_aa: CASRGRETQYF; cdr3_nt: TGTGCCAGCAGGGGGCGGGAGACCCAGTACTTC
j_call: TRBJ1-3; clone_size: -; v_call: TRBV18; d_call: -; cdr3_aa: CASSPETTGNTIYF; cdr3_nt: TGTGCCAGCTCACCGGAGACGACGGGAAACACCATATATTTT
j_call: TRBJ2-7; clone_size: many; v_call: TRBV5-1; d_call: TRBD2; cdr3_aa: CASSPFGLAGVGEQYF; cdr3_nt: TGCGCCAGCAGCCCGTTCGGACTAGCGGGAGTGGGTGAGCAGTACTTC
j_call: TRBJ2-7; clone_size: -; v_call: TRBV24-1; d_call: TRBD1; cdr3_aa: CATSDHRGEQYF; cdr3_nt: TGTGCCACCAGTGATCACAGGGGCGAGCAGTACTTC
j_call: TRBJ1-1; clone_size: few; v_call: TRBV5-1; d_call: -; cdr3_aa: CASRMDSLNTEAFF; cdr3_nt: TGCGCCAGCAGGATGGACAGCTTGAACACTGAAGCTTTCTTT
j_call: TRBJ2-2; clone_size: -; v_call: TRBV29-1; d_call: -; cdr3_aa: CSAALGTRVGLGTGELFF; cdr3_nt: TGCAGCGCCGCCCTGGGTACCCGAGTAGGGCTAGGCACCGGGGAGCTGTTTTTT
j_call: TRBJ2-2; clone_size: -; v_call: TRBV6-4; d_call: TRBD2; cdr3_aa: CASSPLAGAIGELFF; cdr3_nt: TGTGCCAGCAGTCCACTAGCGGGAGCCATCGGGGAGCTGTTTTTT
j_call: TRBJ2-1; clone_size: -; v_call: TRBV10-3; d_call: -; cdr3_aa: CAISTGINNEQFF; cdr3_nt: TGTGCCATCAGCACCGGCATAAACAATGAGCAGTTCTTC
j_call: TRBJ2-2; clone_size: few; v_call: TRBV20-1; d_call: TRBD1; cdr3_aa: CSALRTGTLSTGELFF; cdr3_nt: TGCAGTGCACTTAGGACAGGCACGTTGAGCACCGGGGAGCTGTTTTTT
j_call: TRBJ2-1; clone_size: -; v_call: TRBV7-8; d_call: TRBD2; cdr3_aa: CASSSSGLAGAPSYNEQFF; cdr3_nt: TGTGCCAGCAGCTCCTCTGGACTAGCGGGGGCCCCATCCTACAATGAGCAGTTCTTC
j_call: TRBJ1-1; clone_size: few; v_call: TRBV7-2; d_call: -; cdr3_aa: CAILLKGIRSTEAFF; cdr3_nt: TGTGCCATCCTCCTCAAGGGGATAAGGAGCACTGAAGCTTTCTTT
j_call: TRBJ1-1; clone_size: -; v_call: TRBV12-3/TRBV12-4; d_call: TRBD1; cdr3_aa: CATRTGGWTEAFF; cdr3_nt: TGTGCCACCCGGACAGGGGGCTGGACTGAAGCTTTCTTT
j_call: TRBJ2-3; clone_size: -; v_call: TRBV20-1; d_call: -; cdr3_aa: CSARGPGVTDTQYF; cdr3_nt: TGCAGTGCTAGAGGCCCAGGGGTCACAGATACGCAGTATTTT
j_call: TRBJ2-2; clone_size: -; v_call: TRBV9; d_call: TRBD1; cdr3_aa: CASSVAQGSGGELFF; cdr3_nt: TGTGCCAGCAGCGTAGCACAGGGGTCGGGCGGGGAGCTGTTTTTT
j_call: TRBJ2-5; clone_size: -; v_call: TRBV11-2; d_call: TRBD2; cdr3_aa: CASRLRGGGETQYF; cdr3_nt: TGTGCCAGCAGGTTGCGGGGGGGAGGCGAGACCCAGTACTTC
j_call: TRBJ2-5; clone_size: -; v_call: TRBV7-9; d_call: -; cdr3_aa: CASSLGLDRQETQYF; cdr3_nt: TGTGCCAGCAGCTTGGGACTGGACCGTCAAGAGACCCAGTACTTC
j_call: TRBJ2-1; clone_size: -; v_call: TRBV7-2; d_call: -; cdr3_aa: CASSSVSNEQFF; cdr3_nt: TGTGCCAGCAGCTCCGTCTCCAATGAGCAGTTCTTC
j_call: TRBJ1-2; clone_size: -; v_call: TRBV20-1; d_call: TRBD1; cdr3_aa: CSAAGGRYGYTF; cdr3_nt: TGCAGTGCTGCAGGGGGCCGTTATGGCTACACCTTC
j_call: TRBJ1-4; clone_size: few; v_call: TRBV28; d_call: -; cdr3_aa: CASSDSGATNEKLFF; cdr3_nt: TGTGCCAGCAGTGATAGCGGTGCAACTAATGAAAAACTGTTTTTT
j_call: TRBJ1-1; clone_size: few; v_call: TRBV5-1; d_call: -; cdr3_aa: CASSLGMVQNTEAFF; cdr3_nt: TGCGCCAGCAGCCTGGGAATGGTACAGAACACTGAAGCTTTCTTT
j_call: TRBJ2-2; clone_size: few; v_call: TRBV18; d_call: TRBD1; cdr3_aa: CASSPRKGAPTGELFF; cdr3_nt: TGTGCCAGCTCACCACGGAAGGGGGCGCCCACCGGGGAGCTGTTTTTT
j_call: TRBJ2-5; clone_size: -; v_call: TRBV4-1; d_call: -; cdr3_aa: CASSQQPQGYQETQYF; cdr3_nt: TGCGCCAGCAGCCAACAACCACAGGGTTATCAAGAGACCCAGTACTTC
j_call: TRBJ2-1; clone_size: few; v_call: TRBV6-5; d_call: TRBD2; cdr3_aa: CASSYFSTSVTYNEQFF; cdr3_nt: TGTGCCAGCAGTTACTTTTCGACTAGCGTCACCTACAATGAGCAGTTCTTC
j_call: TRBJ2-3; clone_size: -; v_call: TRBV3-1; d_call: -; cdr3_aa: CASSQLRADTQYF; cdr3_nt: TGTGCCAGCAGCCAATTACGGGCAGATACGCAGTATTTT
j_call: TRBJ2-5; clone_size: many; v_call: TRBV12-3/TRBV12-4; d_call: -; cdr3_aa: CASRVGGATQGTQYF; cdr3_nt: TGTGCCAGCAGAGTTGGGGGAGCCACTCAGGGGACCCAGTACTTC
j_call: TRBJ1-2; clone_size: -; v_call: TRBV20-1; d_call: -; cdr3_aa: CSASRVDGYTF; cdr3_nt: TGCAGTGCTAGCAGGGTCGATGGCTACACCTTC
j_call: TRBJ2-2; clone_size: -; v_call: TRBV6-5; d_call: TRBD2; cdr3_aa: CASSAYTSAAGELFF; cdr3_nt: TGTGCCAGCAGCGCCTATACTAGCGCCGCCGGGGAGCTGTTTTTT